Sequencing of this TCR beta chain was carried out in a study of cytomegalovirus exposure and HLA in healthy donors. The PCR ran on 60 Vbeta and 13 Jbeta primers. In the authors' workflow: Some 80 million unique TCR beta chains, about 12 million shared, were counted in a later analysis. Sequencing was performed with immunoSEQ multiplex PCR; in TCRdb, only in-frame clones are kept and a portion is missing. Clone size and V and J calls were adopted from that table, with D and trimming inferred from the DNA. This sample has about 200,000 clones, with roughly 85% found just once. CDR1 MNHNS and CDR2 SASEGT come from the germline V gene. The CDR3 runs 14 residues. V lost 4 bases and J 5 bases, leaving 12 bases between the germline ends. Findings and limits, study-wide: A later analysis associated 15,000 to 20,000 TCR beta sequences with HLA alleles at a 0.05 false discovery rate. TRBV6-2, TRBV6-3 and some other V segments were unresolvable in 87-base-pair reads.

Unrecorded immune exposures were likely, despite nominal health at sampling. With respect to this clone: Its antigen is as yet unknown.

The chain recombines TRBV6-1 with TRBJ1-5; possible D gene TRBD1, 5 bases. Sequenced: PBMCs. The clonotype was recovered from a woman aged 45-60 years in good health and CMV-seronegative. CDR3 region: CASSARTKDQPQHF. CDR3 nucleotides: TGTGCCAGCAGTGCCCGGACAAAAGATCAGCCCCAGCATTTT.